These 5 T cell receptor beta chains were sequenced from one sample in a study of blood T cell repertoires in COVID-19. The protocol was immunoSEQ multiplex PCR, while the TCRdb copy is restricted to in-frame clones and leaves out a portion. The sample contains over 100,000 clones, about 81% of which appear only once. The specimen sequenced was peripheral blood. These receptors were taken from a man in his 70s with acute or convalescent COVID-19.

V is TRBV10-3 and J is TRBJ2-7; 15 bases are shared with TRBD2. This CDR3 comprises 15 residues. Losses at the gene ends were 4 bases for V and 7 bases for J; bases not matched to a gene: 5. The germline CDR1 and CDR2 sequences are ENHRY and SYGVKD. The CDR3 protein is CAISGTGTSGREQYF. CDR3 in DNA: TGTGCCATCAGTGGGACGGGGACTAGCGGGAGGGAGCAGTACTTC.

J is TRBJ2-1 and V is TRBV24-1, with 9 nucleotides matching TRBD1. The CDR3 spans 14 residues. Losses at the gene ends were 4 bases for V and 15 bases for J; bases not matched to a gene: 12. Germline V gives CDR1 KGHDR, CDR2 SFDVKD. The CDR3 region is CATSDTGTGWVLFF. CDR3 DNA: TGTGCCACCAGTGACACCGGGACAGGGTGGGTTTTGTTCTTC.

The count of this clone is one. This chain uses TRBV3-1 (or the pseudogene TRBV3-2) with TRBJ2-3; weak D call: TRBD2 (6 bases). The germline V and J ends were trimmed by 4 bases and 8 bases, with 16 bases remaining between them. Germline-derived CDR1 and CDR2 are LGHDT and YNNKEL (reference sequence). This CDR3 has 14 amino acids. This CDR3 reads CASSPPIIAATQYF. The CDR3 DNA sequence: TGTGCCAGCAGCCCGCCCATCATAGCGGCTACGCAGTATTTT.

The V and J genes are TRBV5-8 and TRBJ1-5, with TRBD1 matching 10 bases. The CDR3 spans 13 residues. The trim removed 4 bases at V and 7 bases at J, leaving 2 bases unmatched. Germline V gene data show CDR1 as SGHTS and CDR2 as YDEGEE. The CDR3, as DNA: TGTGCCAGCAGCGGGACAGGGGTCCAGCCCCAGCATTTT. Encoded protein: CASSGTGVQPQHF.

The chain uses TRBV5-4 and TRBJ2-3; the D gene is possibly TRBD1 (6 bases). The CDR3 has 14 amino acids. Trimming left V 4 bases short and J 6 bases short, with 15 bases between. Germline V gives CDR1 SGHNT, CDR2 YYREEE (reference sequence). As DNA, the CDR3 is TGTGCCAGCAGCCTGGGCTGGGGGCAGGATACGCAGTATTTT. Translated: CASSLGWGQDTQYF.